This T cell receptor (beta chain) was captured by sequencing in a study of cytomegalovirus exposure and HLA in healthy donors. This clone was counted once. Germline lookup yields CDR1 SGHTA and CDR2 FQGNSA. This CDR3 is built from 15 residues. The V gene lost 1 base and the J gene lost 7 bases, with 11 bases spanning the gap. The PCR made use of 60 Vbeta and 13 Jbeta primers. Sequencing was performed with immunoSEQ multiplex PCR; in TCRdb, only in-frame clones are kept and a portion is missing. The table lists some 130,000 clones, 79% of them singletons. The receptor comes from a man younger than 35 in good health and CMV-seronegative. This chain connects TRBV7-2 to TRBJ1-6; D is undetermined. The sequencing input was PBMCs. The CDR3: CASSLGRSGNSPLHF. The CDR3 bases are TGTGCCAGCAGCTTAGGCCGATCGGGGAATTCACCCCTCCACTTT. Variable domain in full (rest from reference TRBV7-2 and TRBJ1-6): GAGVSQSPSNKVTEKGKDVELRCDPISGHTALYWYRQSLGQGLEFLIYFQGNSAPDKSGLPSDRFSAERTGGSVSTLTIQRTQQEDSAVYLCASSLGRSGNSPLHFGNGTRLTVT.